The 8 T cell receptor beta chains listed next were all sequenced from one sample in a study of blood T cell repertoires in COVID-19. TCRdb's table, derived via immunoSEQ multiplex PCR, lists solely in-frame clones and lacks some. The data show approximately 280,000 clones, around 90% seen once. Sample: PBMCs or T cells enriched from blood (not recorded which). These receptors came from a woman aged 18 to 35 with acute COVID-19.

The CDR3 loop is CASRSGGNTIYF. The DNA of the CDR3 is TGTGCCAGCAGAAGCGGAGGAAACACCATATATTTT. The V call is TRBV28, the J call TRBJ1-3; D unclear. Trimming took 6 bases from V and 4 from J, leaving 7 bases between them. Germline values: CDR1 MDHEN, CDR2 SYDVKM. This CDR3 spans 12 amino acids.

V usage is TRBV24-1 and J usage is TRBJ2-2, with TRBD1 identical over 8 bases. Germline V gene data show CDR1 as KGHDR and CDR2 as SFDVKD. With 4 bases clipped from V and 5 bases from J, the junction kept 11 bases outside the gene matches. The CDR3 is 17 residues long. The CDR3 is CATSETTGALGTGELFF. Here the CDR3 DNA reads TGTGCCACCAGTGAGACGACAGGGGCGTTAGGGACCGGGGAGCTGTTTTTT.

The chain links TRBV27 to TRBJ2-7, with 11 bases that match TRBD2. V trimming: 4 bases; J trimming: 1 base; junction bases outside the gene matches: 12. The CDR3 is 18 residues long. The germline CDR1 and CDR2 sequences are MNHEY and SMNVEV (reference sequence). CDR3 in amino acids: CASSSRLAGYYPSYEQYF. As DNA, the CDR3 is TGTGCCAGCAGTTCCCGACTAGCGGGATACTACCCATCCTACGAGCAGTACTTC.

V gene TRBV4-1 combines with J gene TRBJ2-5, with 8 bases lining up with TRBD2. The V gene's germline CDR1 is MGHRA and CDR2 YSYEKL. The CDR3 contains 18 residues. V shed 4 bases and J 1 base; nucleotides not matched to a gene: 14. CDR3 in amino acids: CASSLLLGASGPQETQYF. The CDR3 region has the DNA TGCGCCAGCAGCCTCCTATTAGGGGCTAGCGGGCCCCAAGAGACCCAGTACTTC.

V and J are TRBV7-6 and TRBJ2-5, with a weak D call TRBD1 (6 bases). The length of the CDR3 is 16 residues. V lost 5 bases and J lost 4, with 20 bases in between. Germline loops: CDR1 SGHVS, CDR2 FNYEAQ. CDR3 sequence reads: CASSPSSHRELETQYF. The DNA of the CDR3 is TGTGCCAGCAGCCCCAGTAGTCACAGGGAGTTAGAGACCCAGTACTTC.

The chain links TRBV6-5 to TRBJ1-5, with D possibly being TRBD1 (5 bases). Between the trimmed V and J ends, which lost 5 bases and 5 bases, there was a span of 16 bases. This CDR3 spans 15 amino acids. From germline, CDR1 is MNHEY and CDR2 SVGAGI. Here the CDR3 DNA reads TGTGCCAGCAGTAGCACTGGGGGGAATCATCAGCCCCAGCATTTT. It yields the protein CASSSTGGNHQPQHF.

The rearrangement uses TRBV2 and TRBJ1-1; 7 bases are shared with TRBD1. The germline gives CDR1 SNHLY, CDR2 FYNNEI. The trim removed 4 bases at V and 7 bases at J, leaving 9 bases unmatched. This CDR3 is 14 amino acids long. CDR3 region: CASSAMRGQVEAFF. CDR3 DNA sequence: TGTGCCAGCAGTGCCATGCGAGGACAGGTTGAAGCTTTCTTT.

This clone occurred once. As DNA, the CDR3 is TGCGCCAGCAGCCAGACGACAGGGAACACTGAAGCTTTCTTT. Translated, it gives CASSQTTGNTEAFF. The chain carries TRBV10-2 and TRBJ1-1; possible D gene TRBD1, 6 bases. The germline CDR1 and CDR2 sequences are WSHSY and SAAADI. The CDR3 length is 14 residues. Trimming stripped 6 bases from V and 1 base from J, with 12 bases between.